A selection of T cell receptor beta chains follows, all from one sample in a study. TCRdb reanalysed the RT-PCR reads using MiXCR and keeps one entry per CDR3 protein. The table lists hundreds of thousands of distinct CDR3 sequences, about 14% of them singletons. Sequenced material: memory CD4+ T cells from blood. The receptors were gathered from a female donor in good health, serving as a healthy control. CDR3s include the opening cysteine and the closing phenylalanine or tryptophan. Fields, in order: D gene, J gene, V gene, clone size, CDR3 protein, CDR3 DNA. D genes are given only for firm matches. Clone size, where shown, is once, few, many, or a class for clones that have expanded.

D: NA; J: TRBJ2-4; V: TRBV28; size: NA; CDR3: CASGLGGRSIQYF; DNA: TGTGCCAGCGGTCTCGGGGGGCGAAGCATTCAGTACTTC
D: TRBD2; J: TRBJ2-1; V: TRBV24-1; size: NA; CDR3: CATSDVSGRAYNEQFF; DNA: TGTGCCACCAGTGACGTCAGCGGGAGGGCCTACAATGAGCAGTTCTTC
D: NA; J: TRBJ1-1; V: TRBV29-1; size: NA; CDR3: CSVEAGGTINTEAFF; DNA: TGCAGCGTTGAAGCAGGTGGGACAATCAACACTGAAGCTTTCTTT
D: TRBD1; J: TRBJ1-2; V: TRBV10-3; size: NA; CDR3: CAIRTGAIYGYTF; DNA: TGTGCCATCAGGACAGGGGCTATCTATGGCTACACCTTC
D: NA; J: TRBJ1-2; V: TRBV4-3; size: many; CDR3: CASSPRTQGHYGYTF; DNA: TGCGCCAGCAGCCCTCGGACCCAGGGACACTATGGCTACACCTTC
D: TRBD1; J: TRBJ2-1; V: TRBV28; size: NA; CDR3: CASSPPGQGFYNEQFF; DNA: TGTGCCAGCAGTCCCCCTGGACAGGGGTTCTACAATGAGCAGTTCTTC
D: TRBD2; J: TRBJ2-7; V: TRBV28; size: NA; CDR3: CASSVPGGGPYEQYF; DNA: TGTGCCAGCAGTGTCCCCGGGGGGGGACCCTACGAGCAGTACTTC
D: NA; J: TRBJ2-3; V: TRBV20-1; size: many; CDR3: CSARAVRGTDTQYF; DNA: TGCAGTGCTAGAGCGGTCAGGGGCACAGATACGCAGTATTTT
D: NA; J: TRBJ2-3; V: TRBV10-3; size: many; CDR3: CAISRESTDTQYF; DNA: TGTGCCATCAGCCGCGAGAGCACAGATACGCAGTATTTT
D: NA; J: TRBJ1-2; V: TRBV7-2; size: NA; CDR3: CASREGTAGGGYTF; DNA: TGTGCCAGCAGGGAGGGGACTGCCGGAGGCGGCTACACCTTC
D: TRBD2; J: TRBJ2-1; V: TRBV20-1; size: many; CDR3: CSALGTSGSGQFF; DNA: TGCAGTGCCCTCGGGACTAGCGGGAGTGGGCAGTTCTTC
D: TRBD1; J: TRBJ2-5; V: TRBV18; size: few; CDR3: CASSPETTGTGLGTQYF; DNA: TGTGCCAGCTCACCAGAAACTACCGGGACAGGGTTGGGGACCCAGTACTTC
D: NA; J: TRBJ1-4; V: TRBV5-6; size: NA; CDR3: CASSLWPEKLFF; DNA: TGTGCCAGCAGCTTGTGGCCAGAAAAACTGTTTTTT
D: TRBD2; J: TRBJ2-1; V: TRBV7-7; size: few; CDR3: CASSRRRGSGDEQFF; DNA: TGTGCTAGCAGTCGAAGGCGCGGGAGTGGGGATGAGCAGTTCTTC
D: TRBD1; J: TRBJ1-6; V: TRBV9; size: few; CDR3: CASSPKRGQSENSPLHF; DNA: TGTGCCAGCAGCCCCAAAAGGGGGCAGTCGGAAAATTCACCCCTCCACTTT
D: TRBD1; J: TRBJ2-7; V: TRBV28; size: many; CDR3: CASSLKGAAPYEQYF; DNA: TGTGCCAGCAGTTTAAAGGGGGCGGCCCCCTACGAGCAGTACTTC
D: NA; J: TRBJ1-4; V: TRBV6-1; size: many; CDR3: CASRIDATNEKLFF; DNA: TGTGCCAGCAGGATAGACGCAACTAATGAAAAACTGTTTTTT
D: NA; J: TRBJ1-1; V: TRBV28; size: few; CDR3: CASSLLRVPEAFF; DNA: TGTGCCAGCAGTTTACTCAGGGTCCCTGAAGCTTTCTTT
D: NA; J: TRBJ2-3; V: TRBV20-1; size: many; CDR3: CSARDWGRGSSTDTQYF; DNA: TGCAGTGCTAGAGATTGGGGAAGGGGTTCTAGCACAGATACGCAGTATTTT
D: NA; J: TRBJ1-1; V: TRBV15; size: many; CDR3: CATSRGHANTEAFF; DNA: TGTGCCACCAGCAGGGGACACGCGAACACTGAAGCTTTCTTT
D: TRBD1; J: TRBJ2-5; V: TRBV18; size: many; CDR3: CASSPSDRGSETQYF; DNA: TGTGCCAGCTCACCCTCGGACAGGGGAAGCGAGACCCAGTACTTC
D: TRBD2; J: TRBJ2-7; V: TRBV4-1; size: many; CDR3: CASSQGWTRAGNYEQYF; DNA: TGCGCCAGCAGCCAAGGGTGGACTAGAGCGGGCAACTACGAGCAGTACTTC
D: NA; J: TRBJ1-5; V: TRBV6-2/TRBV6-3; size: NA; CDR3: CASSEAGQFLPSNQPQHF; DNA: TGTGCCAGCAGTGAAGCCGGACAGTTCTTACCGAGCAATCAGCCCCAGCATTTT
D: NA; J: TRBJ1-2; V: TRBV29-1; size: once; CDR3: CSVEAPWGASGYGYTF; DNA: TGCAGCGTTGAAGCACCTTGGGGGGCCTCAGGCTATGGCTACACCTTC
D: NA; J: TRBJ1-1; V: TRBV18; size: NA; CDR3: CASSPYARTVNTEAFF; DNA: TGTGCCAGCTCACCATACGCCCGGACAGTGAACACTGAAGCTTTCTTT
D: NA; J: TRBJ1-1; V: TRBV27; size: few; CDR3: CASSLTPLMNTEAFF; DNA: TGTGCCAGCAGTTTAACTCCCCTTATGAACACTGAAGCTTTCTTT
D: NA; J: TRBJ2-2; V: TRBV18; size: NA; CDR3: CASSPIVWRGDTGELFF; DNA: TGTGCCAGCTCACCGATTGTCTGGCGGGGTGACACCGGGGAGCTGTTTTTT
D: TRBD2; J: TRBJ2-5; V: TRBV20-1; size: NA; CDR3: CSARTSGRAYETQYF; DNA: TGCAGTGCTAGGACTAGCGGGAGGGCTTACGAGACCCAGTACTTC
D: NA; J: TRBJ1-3; V: TRBV5-1; size: many; CDR3: CASSPSLSSGNTIYF; DNA: TGCGCCAGCAGCCCCTCACTGTCCTCTGGAAACACCATATATTTT
D: NA; J: TRBJ2-3; V: TRBV12-3/TRBV12-4; size: NA; CDR3: CASSLGSLTDTQYF; DNA: TGTGCCAGCAGTTTAGGGTCTCTTACAGATACGCAGTATTTT
D: NA; J: TRBJ2-3; V: TRBV7-2; size: many; CDR3: CASSLATPPDTQYF; DNA: TGTGCCAGCAGCTTAGCAACCCCTCCAGATACGCAGTATTTT
D: NA; J: TRBJ2-2; V: TRBV12-3/TRBV12-4; size: few; CDR3: CASSFGATGELFF; DNA: TGTGCCAGCAGTTTTGGGGCTACCGGGGAGCTGTTTTTT
D: NA; J: TRBJ1-5; V: TRBV12-3/TRBV12-4; size: NA; CDR3: CASSLAGPPEPQHF; DNA: TGTGCCAGCAGTTTAGCTGGACCTCCAGAGCCCCAGCATTTT
D: NA; J: TRBJ1-1; V: TRBV7-3; size: few; CDR3: CASSNSGGVTEAFF; DNA: TGTGCCAGCAGCAACTCAGGAGGGGTCACTGAAGCTTTCTTT
D: NA; J: TRBJ2-1; V: TRBV4-1; size: NA; CDR3: CASSQGPSNYNEQFF; DNA: TGCGCCAGCAGCCAAGGGCCCTCTAATTACAATGAGCAGTTCTTC